This TCR beta chain emerged from a study of cytomegalovirus exposure and HLA in healthy donors. The study, taken as a whole, reports: HLA restriction was apparent for most CMV-associated TCR beta chains in a later analysis.

60 Vbeta and 13 Jbeta primers were used in PCR. Clones were read by immunoSEQ multiplex PCR, and TCRdb kept only the in-frame ones, dropping some. There are 150,000 to 200,000 clones in the sample; about four fifths occur only once, and 1.5% to 2% lies in the top ten. This CDR3 is 15 amino acids long. Per the germline V gene, CDR1 is SEHNR and CDR2 is FQNEAQ (reference sequence). This clone was seen more than once but under ten times. Its antigen remains unidentified. Relative to the germline gene, one junction end is altered; a read error may explain this. This chain links TRBV7-9 with TRBJ2-7; D possibly corresponds to TRBD1 (6 bases). The clonotype was recovered from a woman under 30 in good health and CMV-seronegative. The sequencing input was PBMCs. The CDR3, as DNA: TGTTCCAGCAGCTCGGTTTGGGGACAAAGCTACGAGCAGTACTTC. As protein: CSSSSVWGQSYEQYF.